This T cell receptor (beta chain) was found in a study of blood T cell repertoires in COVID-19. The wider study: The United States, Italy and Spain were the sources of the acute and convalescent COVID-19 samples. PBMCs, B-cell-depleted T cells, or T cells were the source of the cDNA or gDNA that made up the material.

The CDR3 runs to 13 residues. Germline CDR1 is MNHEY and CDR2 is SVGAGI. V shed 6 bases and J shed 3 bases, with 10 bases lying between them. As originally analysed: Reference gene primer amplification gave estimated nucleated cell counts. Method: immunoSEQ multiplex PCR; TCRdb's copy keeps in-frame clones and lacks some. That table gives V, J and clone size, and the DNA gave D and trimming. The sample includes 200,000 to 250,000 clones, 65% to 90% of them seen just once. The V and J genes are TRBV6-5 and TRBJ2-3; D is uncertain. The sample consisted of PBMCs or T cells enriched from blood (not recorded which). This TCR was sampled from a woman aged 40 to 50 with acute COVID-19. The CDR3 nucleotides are TGTGCCAGCAGCCTCCCCGGGACAGATACGCAGTATTTT. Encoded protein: CASSLPGTDTQYF.